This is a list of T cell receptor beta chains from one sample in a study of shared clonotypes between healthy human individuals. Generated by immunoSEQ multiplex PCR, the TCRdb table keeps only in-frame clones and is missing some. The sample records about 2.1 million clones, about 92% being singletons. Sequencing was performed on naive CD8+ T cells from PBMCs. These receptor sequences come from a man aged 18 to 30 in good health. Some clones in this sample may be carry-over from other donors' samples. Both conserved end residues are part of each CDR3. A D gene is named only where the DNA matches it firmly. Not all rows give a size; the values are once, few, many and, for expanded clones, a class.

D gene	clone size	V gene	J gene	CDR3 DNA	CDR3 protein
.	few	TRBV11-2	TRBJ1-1	TGTGCCAGCAGCTTCGGGGGAGACACTGAAGCTTTCTTT	CASSFGGDTEAFF
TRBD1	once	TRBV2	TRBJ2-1	TGTGCCAGCAATGGACAGGGGGTTTGGCAGTTCTTC	CASNGQGVWQFF
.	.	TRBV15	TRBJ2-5	TGTGCAACCCGGGACGAGCAAGAGACCCAGTACTTC	CATRDEQETQYF
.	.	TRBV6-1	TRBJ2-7	TGTGCCAGCAGAGTCTATAGTGCCGACGAGCAGTACTTC	CASRVYSADEQYF
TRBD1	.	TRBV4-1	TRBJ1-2	TGCGCCAGCAGCCAGGTGGAACAGGGGGTCTATGGCTACACCTTC	CASSQVEQGVYGYTF
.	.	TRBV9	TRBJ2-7	TGTGCCAGCAGCCTCGGGACGGGCTACGAGCAGTACTTC	CASSLGTGYEQYF
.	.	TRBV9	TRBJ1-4	TGTGCCAGCAGCGCCGAGGACAGCCTAAATGAAAAACTGTTTTTT	CASSAEDSLNEKLFF
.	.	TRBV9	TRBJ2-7	TGTGCCAGCAGCCCCCATGGGGGTTGGGTCCACGAGCAGTACTTC	CASSPHGGWVHEQYF
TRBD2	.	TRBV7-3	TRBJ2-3	TGTGCCAGCAGCTCCGGACTAGCGGGAGATGCAGATACGCAGTATTTT	CASSSGLAGDADTQYF
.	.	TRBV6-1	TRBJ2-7	TGTGCCAGCAGTGAAGCGTCCAGCCTGATCTACGAGCAGTACTTC	CASSEASSLIYEQYF
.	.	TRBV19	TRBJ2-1	TGTGCCAGTAGCCCCACAAATTCGGGCTCCTACAATGAGCAGTTCTTC	CASSPTNSGSYNEQFF
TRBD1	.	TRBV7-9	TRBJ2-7	TGTGCCAGCACCTCCGGGACAGACTTCTACGAGCAGTACTTC	CASTSGTDFYEQYF
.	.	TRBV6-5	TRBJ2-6	TGTGCCAGCGCTGGGGCCAACGTCCTGACTTTC	CASAGANVLTF
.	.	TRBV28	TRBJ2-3	TGTGCCAGCAGTTTAAGACTGTTCACAGATACGCAGTATTTT	CASSLRLFTDTQYF
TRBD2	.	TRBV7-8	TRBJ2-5	TGTGCCAGCAGCTTAGTAGCGGGAGTTTTTGAGACCCAGTACTTC	CASSLVAGVFETQYF
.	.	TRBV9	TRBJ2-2	TGTGCCAGCAGCGTTTACGCTACCGGGGAGCTGTTTTTT	CASSVYATGELFF
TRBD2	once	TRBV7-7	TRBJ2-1	TGTGCCAGCAGCTTGGGACTAGCGGGGTACAATGAGCAGTTCTTC	CASSLGLAGYNEQFF
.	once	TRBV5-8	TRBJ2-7	TGTGCCAGCAGCCCCATCGGATCTTCGGTGGAGTACTTC	CASSPIGSSVEYF
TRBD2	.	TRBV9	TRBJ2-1	TGTGCCAGCAGCGTGACTAGCGGGGGGTACAATGAGCAGTTCTTC	CASSVTSGGYNEQFF
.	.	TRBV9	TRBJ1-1	TGTGCCAGCAGCGTAGGGCCCCTCATGAACACTGAAGCTTTCTTT	CASSVGPLMNTEAFF
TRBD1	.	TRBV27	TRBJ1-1	TGTGCCAGCAGAACAGGGGGAGCTGAAGCTTTCTTT	CASRTGGAEAFF
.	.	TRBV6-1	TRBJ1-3	TGTGCCGGGACGGGCGGATTTGGAAACACCATATATTTT	CAGTGGFGNTIYF
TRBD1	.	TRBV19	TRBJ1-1	TGTGCCAGTAAGCGGGACAGGACCTTGAACACTGAAGCTTTCTTT	CASKRDRTLNTEAFF
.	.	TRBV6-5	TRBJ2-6	TGTGCCAGCAGTTCCGGGAGAAGAGCCAACGTCCTGACTTTC	CASSSGRRANVLTF
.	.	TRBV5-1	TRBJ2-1	TGCGCCAGCAGCTCCTCGGCTGGGGAGCAGTTCTTC	CASSSSAGEQFF
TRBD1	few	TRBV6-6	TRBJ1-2	TGTGCCAGCAGTCGTACGGGGACAGGCAACTATGGCTACACCTTC	CASSRTGTGNYGYTF
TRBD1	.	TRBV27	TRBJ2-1	TGTGCCACCGCGACAGGGGTGAATGAGCAGTTCTTC	CATATGVNEQFF
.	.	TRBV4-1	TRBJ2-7	TGCGCCAGCAGCCGCGTGGATAAGGAGGTCTCCTACGAGCAGTACTTC	CASSRVDKEVSYEQYF
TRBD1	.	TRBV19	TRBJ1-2	TGTGCCAGTAGTAGGGGACAGTCGGGTAACTATGGCTACACCTTC	CASSRGQSGNYGYTF
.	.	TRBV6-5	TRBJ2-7	TGTGCCAGCAGTTACGGACCGACCGAGCAGTACTTC	CASSYGPTEQYF
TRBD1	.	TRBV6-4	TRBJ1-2	TGTGCCAGCAGTCACACAGGGGGCGATGGCTACACCTTC	CASSHTGGDGYTF
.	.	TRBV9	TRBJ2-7	TGTGCCAGCAGCTTAGGAACCGCCGGAGAGCAGTACTTC	CASSLGTAGEQYF
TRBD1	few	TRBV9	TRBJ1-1	TGTGCCAGCAGCGAAGGACAGGGGATGAACACTGAAGCTTTCTTT	CASSEGQGMNTEAFF
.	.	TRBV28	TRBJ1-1	TGTGCCAGCAGTTTTTCTCCGGGTTTGGACACTGAAGCTTTCTTT	CASSFSPGLDTEAFF
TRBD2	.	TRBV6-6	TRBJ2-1	TGTGCCAGCAGTCACCGGACTAGCGGGAACGATGAGCAGTTCTTC	CASSHRTSGNDEQFF
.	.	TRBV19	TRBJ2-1	TGTGCCAGTAGTATGGAACAGATGGACAATGAGCAGTTCTTC	CASSMEQMDNEQFF
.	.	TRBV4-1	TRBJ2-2	TGCGCCAGCAGCCTCCTCGGGACACTGAACACCGGGGAGCTGTTTTTT	CASSLLGTLNTGELFF
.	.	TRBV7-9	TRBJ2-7	TGTGCCAGCAGCGCTGGGGACTCGAGCGCCCCCTACGAGCAGTACTTC	CASSAGDSSAPYEQYF
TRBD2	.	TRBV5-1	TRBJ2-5	TGCGCCAGCAGCTTGGCTGGTAGCGGGAGGGCCTTAACGGAGACCCAGTACTTC	CASSLAGSGRALTETQYF
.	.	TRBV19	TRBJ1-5	TGTGCCAGTAGTATCTACAGTCAGCCCCAGCATTTT	CASSIYSQPQHF
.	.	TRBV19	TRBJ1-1	TGTGCCAGTAGTATCCCCGACGGACTGAACACTGAAGCTTTCTTT	CASSIPDGLNTEAFF
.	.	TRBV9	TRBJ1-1	TGTGCCAGCAGCGTGGCGATAATCCTGACTGAAGCTTTCTTT	CASSVAIILTEAFF
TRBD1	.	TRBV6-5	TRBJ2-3	TGTGCCAGCAGTTCCGGACAGGGGGACGCAGATACGCAGTATTTT	CASSSGQGDADTQYF
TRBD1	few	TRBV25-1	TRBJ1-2	TGTGCCAGCAGCGCAGGGGGCTCCAATGGCTACACCTTC	CASSAGGSNGYTF
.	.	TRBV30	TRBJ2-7	TGTGCCTGGAGGGGTACAGGCCGCCGGGAGCAGTACTTC	CAWRGTGRREQYF
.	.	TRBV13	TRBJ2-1	TGTGCCAGCAGCTTAGGCGAGGGTTTAGAGCAGTTCTTC	CASSLGEGLEQFF
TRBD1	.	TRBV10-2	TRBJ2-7	TGCGCCAGCAGTGATAGGACAGGGGCGGCCCACGAGCAGTACTTC	CASSDRTGAAHEQYF
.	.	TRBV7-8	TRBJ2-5	TGTGCCAGCAGCCAAGGGTGGGGCGGGAAAGAGACCCAGTACTTC	CASSQGWGGKETQYF
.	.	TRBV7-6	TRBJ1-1	TGTGCCAGCAGCTTAAGGGGAACTGAAGCTTTCTTT	CASSLRGTEAFF
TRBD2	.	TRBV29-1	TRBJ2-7	TGCAGCGTTGAAGAGACTAGCGGGCACTCCTACGAGCAGTACTTC	CSVEETSGHSYEQYF
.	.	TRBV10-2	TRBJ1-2	TGCGCCAGCAGTGAGTCGGCCTACTCTAACTATGGCTACACCTTC	CASSESAYSNYGYTF
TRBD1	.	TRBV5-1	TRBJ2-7	TGCGCCAGCAGCTGGGACAGAACCTACGAGCAGTACTTC	CASSWDRTYEQYF
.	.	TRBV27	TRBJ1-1	TGTGCCAGCAGTTTTCGGGGTTTGAACACTGAAGCTTTCTTT	CASSFRGLNTEAFF
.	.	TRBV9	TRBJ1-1	TGTGCCAGCAGCGGAGGAAGGGTGAACACTGAAGCTTTCTTT	CASSGGRVNTEAFF
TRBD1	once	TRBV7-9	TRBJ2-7	TGTGCCAGCAGCGACACAGGGGCGGGTGAGCAGTACTTC	CASSDTGAGEQYF